This entry lists 20 T cell receptor beta chains sequenced from one sample in a study of breast tumors, draining lymph nodes, adjacent tissues. Breast cancer patients provided tissue from their axillary draining lymph nodes. TCRdb used MiXCR to reprocess the multiplex PCR reads, holding one entry per CDR3 protein. The table has about 180,000 distinct CDR3 sequences, approximately 30% seen once. Sequencing was done on a sample of axillary lymph node tissue. The receptors here all came from a female donor with breast cancer. Some clones in this sample may be carry-over from other donors' samples.

In its sample, this clonotype was seen many times. CDR3 loop: CASSYSGPPSYNEQFF. The CDR3 bases are TGTGCCAGCAGCTATAGCGGGCCACCTAGTTACAATGAGCAGTTCTTC. V is TRBV7-9 and J is TRBJ2-1, with TRBD2 matching over 7 bases. CDR3 length: 16 residues. CDR1 is SEHNR and CDR2 is FQNEAQ in the germline V gene (reference sequence). V shed 4 bases, J shed 4 bases, and the junction held 10 bases outside the gene matches.

Concerning this clonotype itself: A single base separates this from a much larger clone, so it may be a read error. The chain combines TRBV30 with TRBJ2-5, with 8 positions matching TRBD1. CDR1 and CDR2 from the germline V gene are GTSNPN and SVGIG (reference sequence). This CDR3 is 15 amino acids long. Unmatched junction bases numbered 5, after V lost 1 base and J lost 1 base. CDR3 loop: CAWSAGTGVQETQYF. As DNA, the CDR3 is TGTGCCTGGAGTGCGGGGACAGGCGTCCAAGAGACCCAGTACTTC.

This clonotype was counted many times. The chain recombines TRBV4-2 with TRBJ2-7, with 12 nucleotides matching TRBD2. From germline, CDR1 is LGHNA and CDR2 YNFKEQ. V was clipped by 0 bases and J by 2 bases; unmatched bases: 5. The length of the CDR3 is 17 residues. The CDR3 nucleotides are TGTGCCAGCAGCCAAGAGGGTCTAGCGGGGGGGCCCTACGAGCAGTACTTC. Its protein is CASSQEGLAGGPYEQYF.

This clonotype came up many times. The V gene is TRBV12-3 or TRBV12-4, the J gene TRBJ2-3; 7 nucleotides line up with TRBD1. The CDR3 spans 15 residues. V dropped 6 bases and J dropped 2; count of bases not matched to a gene: 8. The CDR3 DNA reads TGTGCCAGCAGCCGCCCGGGACAGAACACAGATACGCAGTATTTT. This gives the protein CASSRPGQNTDTQYF.

This clonotype was observed many times. V and J are TRBV12-5 and TRBJ1-2, with 7 bases aligning to TRBD1. CDR3 size: 14 residues. Germline CDR1 LGHNT, CDR2 FRNRAP. V shed 5 bases, J shed 4 bases, and the junction held 7 bases outside the gene matches. The CDR3 DNA is TGTGCTAGTGGTCCCGGGGACAGATCCTATGGCTACACCTTC. As protein: CASGPGDRSYGYTF.

The table lists this clonotype with many counts. The V and J genes are TRBV6-5 and TRBJ2-3, with 8 nucleotides matching TRBD1. Germline lookup yields CDR1 MNHEY and CDR2 SVGAGI. After removal of 2 bases from V and 5 bases from J, the junction contained 15 bases not matched to a gene. The length of the CDR3 is 18 residues. The CDR3, as DNA: TGTGCCAGCAGTTACCCGACAGGGGTCAGAGGAATTGAAGATACGCAGTATTTT. Encoded protein: CASSYPTGVRGIEDTQYF.

A remark on this clonotype: The CDR3 carries no conserved terminal phenylalanine or tryptophan, so it likely arises from a read error. The DNA is omitted, as the CDR3 cannot be located on it reliably, and the CDR3 follows TCRdb's listing. This chain connects TRBV7-9 to TRBJ2-5; TRBD1, the table's D call, was not compared with the DNA. The CDR3 spans 15 residues, counting both ends. The germline gives CDR1 SEHNR, CDR2 FQNEAQ (reference sequence). CDR3 protein: CASSLGGPYGYTFGS.

Regarding this clonotype: A much larger clone differs from this one at a single base, so this may be a read error. The chain carries TRBV20-1 and TRBJ1-2; unclear D gene. This CDR3 comprises 12 residues. Germline V gives CDR1 DFQATT, CDR2 SNEGSKA (reference sequence). DNA of the CDR3: TGCAGTGCTAGAGTGGGCCACTATGGCTCCACCTTC. Protein: CSARVGHYGSTF.

The V call is TRBV29-1, the J call TRBJ2-3, with D perhaps TRBD1 (5 bases). The germline V and J ends were trimmed by 4 bases and 8 bases, with 13 bases remaining between them. The CDR3 has 12 residues. Germline assignment: CDR1 SQVTM and CDR2 ANQGSEA. The CDR3 region has the DNA TGCAGCGTTGGTGGTGGGGCAGGTACGCAGTATTTT. Its translation is CSVGGGAGTQYF.

The V gene is TRBV27, the J gene TRBJ2-3; D unresolved. CDR1 and CDR2 (germline): MNHEY, SMNVEV (reference sequence). CDR3 length: 13 amino acids. V gave up 2 bases and J gave up 2 bases, with 5 bases separating them. This chain's CDR3 is CASSLDFTDTQYF. The CDR3 DNA follows: TGTGCCAGCAGTTTAGACTTCACAGATACGCAGTATTTT.

This clonotype has a count of ten or more. This chain uses TRBV20-1 with TRBJ1-5; D is uncertain. Trimming pared 1 base from V and 3 bases from J, leaving 7 bases between. The CDR3 spans 13 residues. Looked up from germline, CDR1 is DFQATT and CDR2 is SNEGSKA (reference sequence). The DNA for the CDR3 is TGCAGTGCTAGAGTAGGAATCAATCAGCCCCAGCATTTT. This gives the protein CSARVGINQPQHF.

Ten or more counts support this clonotype. The genes are TRBV4-3 and TRBJ2-3; D is unclear. V gave up 1 base and J gave up 1 base, with 12 bases separating them. Germline CDR1 is LGHNA and CDR2 is YSLEER. This CDR3 comprises 16 residues. As DNA, the CDR3 is TGCGCCAGCAGCCAAGTCCTGGTATCGGGCACAGATACGCAGTATTTT. It is translated as CASSQVLVSGTDTQYF.

As to this clonotype: Possible read error: a much larger clone is one base away. Because the CDR3 is missing its conserved closing phenylalanine or tryptophan, this is likely a read error. This chain uses TRBV19 with TRBJ1-3; D perhaps matches TRBD1 (6 bases). Germline V gene data show CDR1 as LNHDA and CDR2 as SQIVND (reference sequence). Trimming removed 6 bases from V and 2 bases from J, with 23 bases in between. The length of the CDR3 is 18 residues. CDR3 DNA sequence: TGTGCCAGTAGCCCCGAGGGGGTCGGGGGGAGTCCTGGAAACACCATATATCTT. It translates to CASSPEGVGGSPGNTIYL.

This clonotype was picked up many times. This chain connects TRBV10-2 to TRBJ2-2; D is unresolved. CDR1 is WSHSY, CDR2 SAAADI, per germline. V was cut by 6 bases and J by 3 bases, with 5 bases left in between. This CDR3 contains 12 residues. The CDR3 is CASSPDTGELFF. The CDR3 DNA follows: TGCGCCAGCAGCCCGGACACCGGGGAGCTGTTTTTT.

This clonotype was detected many times. V gene TRBV12-3 or TRBV12-4 combines with J gene TRBJ1-5, with no clear D. Trimming stripped 5 bases from V and 7 bases from J, with 12 bases between. CDR3 length: 13 amino acids. CDR3 loop: CASSPSGFQPQHF. In nucleotides, the CDR3 is TGTGCCAGCAGTCCATCCGGGTTCCAGCCCCAGCATTTT.

The chain recombines TRBV11-1 with TRBJ2-7; 8 bases agree with TRBD2. Trimming took 0 bases from V and 5 from J; bases not matched to a gene: 12. This CDR3 region has 17 residues. Looked up from germline, CDR1 is SGHAT and CDR2 is FQDESV (reference sequence). In DNA form, the CDR3 reads TGTGCCAGCAGCTTAGCCACCGGGACTAGTAATTGGGACGAGCAGTACTTC. Residues: CASSLATGTSNWDEQYF. The whole variable domain, filled in from reference TRBV11-1 and TRBJ2-7, reads EAEVAQSPRYKITEKSQAVAFWCDPISGHATLYWYRQILGQGPELLVQFQDESVVDDSQLPKDRFSAERLKGVDSTLKIQPAELGDSAMYLCASSLATGTSNWDEQYFGPGTRLTVT.

This clonotype was counted ten times or more. The rearrangement joins TRBV7-2 to TRBJ2-1; 13 nucleotides align to TRBD2. Unmatched junction bases numbered 11, after V lost 6 bases and J lost 12 bases. This CDR3 is 15 amino acids long. The germline gives CDR1 SGHTA, CDR2 FQGNSA. In DNA form, the CDR3 reads TGTGCCAGCAGACCTACGGGACTAGCGGGGACGCGGCAGTTCTTC. It yields the protein CASRPTGLAGTRQFF.

The rearrangement links TRBV7-9 to TRBJ1-6; D is possibly TRBD1 (5 bases). Germline-derived CDR1 and CDR2 are SEHNR and FQNEAQ (reference sequence). Trimming cost V 0 bases and J 8 bases, with 17 bases left between them. The CDR3 has 17 residues. This chain's CDR3 is CASSLAPAGPRDSPLHF. CDR3 in DNA: TGTGCCAGCAGCTTAGCCCCCGCAGGGCCCAGGGATTCACCCCTCCACTTT. The variable domain in full, with the rest retrieved from reference TRBV7-9 and TRBJ1-6, is DTGVSQNPRHKITKRGQNVTFRCDPISEHNRLYWYRQTLGQGPEFLTYFQNEAQLEKSRLLSDRFSAERPKGSFSTLEIQRTEQGDSAMYLCASSLAPAGPRDSPLHFGNGTRLTVT.

For the CDR3, the DNA is TGCGCCAGCAGAGAAAGCGGGCCAAACTACGAGCAGTACTTC. Its protein is CASRESGPNYEQYF. The chain combines TRBV5-1 with TRBJ2-7, with a tentative D call TRBD2 (6 bases). The CDR3 contains 14 residues. Trimming left V 5 bases short and J 3 bases short, with 15 bases between. The V gene's germline CDR1 is SGHRS and CDR2 YFSETQ.

The chain couples TRBV7-8 to TRBJ1-2, with TRBD1 as a possible D gene (5 bases). CDR3 size: 15 residues. The V and J ends lost 1 base and 7 bases respectively, with 16 bases between them. The germline V gene has CDR1 SGHVS and CDR2 FQNEAQ. The CDR3: CASSLGGSLGGGYTF. CDR3 nucleotides: TGTGCCAGCAGCTTAGGGGGCAGCTTAGGAGGTGGCTACACCTTC.